These T cell receptor beta chains were read from a single sample in a study of shared clonotypes between healthy human individuals. The assay was immunoSEQ multiplex PCR, and TCRdb's table has in-frame clones only and misses some. The sample contains about 2.3 million clones, around 93% of which appear only once. The sequencing input was naive CD4+ T cells from PBMCs. These receptors were collected from a man between 18 and 35 years old in good health. Some clones in this sample may be carry-over from other donors' samples. The CDR3 runs from the conserved cysteine through the conserved F or W. The D gene is left open where the match is weak.

>TRBJ1-4|TRBV5-1|-
CASSPSTSGEKLFF
>TRBJ2-2|TRBV7-3|TRBD2
CASSSGLAGAGELFF
>TRBJ1-2|TRBV28|TRBD1
CASSPGGQGGGYTF
>TRBJ1-1|TRBV27|-
CASRGGSEAEAFF
>TRBJ1-3|TRBV11-2|-
CASSPLYGSSGNTIYF
>TRBJ1-1|TRBV5-1|-
CASSTTANTEAFF
>TRBJ2-1|TRBV7-9|-
CASSFLADLYNEQFF
>TRBJ1-5|TRBV14|-
CASSLRTGGGLNQPQHF
>TRBJ2-1|TRBV19|-
CASSLSGTHSYNEQFF
>TRBJ2-7|TRBV6-5|-
CASRYHVGSYEQYF
>TRBJ2-3|TRBV4-1|-
CASSQRSTDTQYF
>TRBJ1-4|TRBV5-1|-
CASSLAIGTTNEKLFF
>TRBJ1-5|TRBV28|-
CASRRRQEWQPQHF
>TRBJ1-4|TRBV21-1|-
CASSKAVGRGAEKLFF
>TRBJ1-1|TRBV27|-
CASSFAGTEAFF
>TRBJ2-5|TRBV6-6|-
CASSYGRQETQYF
>TRBJ2-5|TRBV7-2|-
CASSSQGPQLGTQYF
>TRBJ2-7|TRBV15|TRBD2
CATSRVTSGSHEQYF
>TRBJ2-1|TRBV19|-
CASSSRPTLVNEQFF
>TRBJ2-1|TRBV5-1|-
CASSSQGPYNEQFF
>TRBJ1-2|TRBV19|-
CASSTLTKNYGYTF
>TRBJ2-7|TRBV15|-
CATSRVGGYEQYF
>TRBJ1-1|TRBV11-2|-
CASSFLSRANTEAFF
>TRBJ2-1|TRBV19|-
CASSSVYNEQFF
>TRBJ1-1|TRBV28|-
CASSWVGGEAFF
>TRBJ2-1|TRBV11-2|-
CASSQTRGQGYNEQFF
>TRBJ2-5|TRBV27|-
CASSLGETQYF
>TRBJ1-3|TRBV19|TRBD1
CASSIQGANTIYF
>TRBJ1-1|TRBV11-2|-
CASSPNEQNTEAFF